This T cell receptor (beta chain) was found in a study of human T cells and chemical hapten exposure (dated by TCRdb to the early 2020s). About the full investigation: For sensitization, 2% DPC in acetone was applied to a roughly 2 cm by roughly 2 cm area of upper inner arm skin. Alopecia areata with under or over 50% scalp involvement, alopecia totalis and alopecia universalis were represented in the patient cohort, which was mostly female. In alopecia patients, the study followed how the peripheral blood TCR repertoire changed in vivo over primary and secondary sensitization to diphenylcyclopropenone (DPC), a hapten. The libraries were sequenced as a pool, and the TCR yield per sample differed mostly because of small variations in library volumes within the pool. Around 30 alopecia patients provided blood for TCR sequencing at one to four time points (pre-sensitization, 2, 6 and 24 weeks). Blood samples were taken from patients before sensitization (week 0) and at 2, 6 and about 24 weeks after DPC sensitization. Patch tests used Finn chambers with 0.01% DPC on the upper back, scored after 6 days by International Contact Dermatitis Research Group standards. Patients additionally received weekly therapeutic DPC doses to the scalp throughout the roughly 24-week study period.

Library preparation used RACE. Sequenced using a NextSeq 500. During library preparation, unique molecular identifiers were attached to individual cDNA molecules so that TCRs could be counted in a quantitative, reproducible way. From each blood RNA sample, both TCR alpha and TCR beta chains were sequenced. The original methods were these. A median of about 87,000 TCRs per sample was observed, with a range of about 20,000 to 690,600. V, J and CDR3 annotation of the TCR reads was performed with the Decombinator software suite. Every sample was subsampled to the same number of TCRs (28,000) for the PS versus PT1 abundance plots. TCRs were defined as expanded if absent before sensitization and observed at least eight times at the 2-week time point. The public reads were reanalyzed by TCRdb: fastp trimming at Q25, MiXCR alignment, in-frame beta chains only. When rows share a CDR3 protein, they turn into one entry using the most common DNA and genes. What appears here as the V and J calls and clone size reflects TCRdb's work, not the paper's. The sample table lists about 110,000 distinct CDR3 sequences, about a tenth of them with a count of one. The ten top clones hold approximately 3% of the sample.

Broad study findings and their caveats: A positive correlation was found between the number of PT1 expanded TCRs and patch test score, with significance reached at thresholds 8, 16 and 32 but not 4. Because every patient had alopecia, a presumed autoimmune disease, the patients' immune response might differ from that of healthy individuals. Significantly more large CDR3 similarity clusters were formed by expanded TCRs than by pre-sensitization or healthy control sets, consistent with antigen-driven responses. DPC sensitization did not change the number of TCRs with a frequency above 1 in 1000, and there was no evidence of changes in global repertoire structure. Repeated subsampling changed both the strength of the expansion versus patch-test correlation and the threshold at which the correlation became significant.

Details on this clonotype: The antigen it binds to is not known. Base qualities were left out, and no much larger clone turns up one base away.

The time point label, as the study defines it: patch test 2, 6 weeks after DPC sensitization. The treatment or condition label corresponds to: therapeutic diphenylcyclopropenone sensitization with weekly scalp DPC. At each patch-test visit, blood was drawn before the patch test was applied. Patients were eligible if aged 18 to 70, diagnosed with alopecia and judged suitable for DPC therapy, and pregnant patients were excluded. Total RNA was isolated from unfractionated whole blood collected in Tempus Blood RNA tubes. The source material was whole blood, sampled in connection with sensitization to the hapten diphenylcyclopropenone (DPC). The TCR comes from a woman aged 40 to 49 with alopecia areata. Some clones in this sample may be carry-over from other donors' samples.

The bases are TGCAGCGTTCCCGGATCCACAGGCTCCTACTACAATGAGCAGTTCTTC. It specifies CSVPGSTGSYYNEQFF. The chain joins TRBV29-1 to TRBJ2-1; TRBD1 is a weak D gene call, 5 bases matching. According to the germline V gene, CDR1 reads SQVTM and CDR2 reads ANQGSEA. From the cysteine up to the phenylalanine, the CDR3 has a length of 16 residues. Just CDR3 DNA is preserved here, 48 bases in frame from base 1. V is reduced by 5 bases and J by 3 bases, leaving a spacing of 20 bases between them.